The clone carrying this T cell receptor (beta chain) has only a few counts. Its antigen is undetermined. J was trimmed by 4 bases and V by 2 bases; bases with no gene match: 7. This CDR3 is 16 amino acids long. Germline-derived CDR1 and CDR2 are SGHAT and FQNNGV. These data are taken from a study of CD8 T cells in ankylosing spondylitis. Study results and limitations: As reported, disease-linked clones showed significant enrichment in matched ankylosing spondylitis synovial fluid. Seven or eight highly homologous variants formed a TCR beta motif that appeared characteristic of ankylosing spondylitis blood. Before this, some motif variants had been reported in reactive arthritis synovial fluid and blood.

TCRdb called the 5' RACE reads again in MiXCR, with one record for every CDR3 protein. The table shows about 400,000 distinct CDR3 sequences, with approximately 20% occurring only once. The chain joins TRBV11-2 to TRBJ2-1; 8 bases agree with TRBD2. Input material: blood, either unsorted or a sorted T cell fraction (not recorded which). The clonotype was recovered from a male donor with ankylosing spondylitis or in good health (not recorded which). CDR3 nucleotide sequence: TGTGCCAGCAGCTTATTTAAGGCGGGGGGATACAATGAGCAGTTCTTC. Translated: CASSLFKAGGYNEQFF.